The next 28 T cell receptor beta chains were all read from a single sample in a study of T cell repertoires in cytomegalovirus infection. TCRdb ran MiXCR on the reads and lists one entry per CDR3 protein. In the table there are some 46,000 distinct CDR3 sequences, nearly 20% of which are singletons. No antigen has been assigned to these receptors. The sequencing used CD8+ T cells from cultured PBMCs, collected from culture after CMV antigen stimulation. The receptor source for this set is a human donor in good health (CMV status not recorded). Some clones in this sample may be carry-over from other donors' samples.

In regard to this clonotype: A clone one base away is much larger, so this may be a read error. The rearrangement joins TRBV6-5 to TRBJ1-6; weak D call: TRBD1 (5 bases). Trimming shortened V by 8 bases and J by 8 bases, and 13 bases separated the two germline ends. Per germline, CDR1 MNHEY and CDR2 SVGAGI. CDR3 size: 13 residues. This CDR3 reads CASLRGSDSPLHF. DNA of the CDR3: TGTGCCAGCCTAAGGGGCTCTGATTCACCCCTCCACTTT.

This clonotype was observed at least ten times. The chain is built from TRBV12-3 or TRBV12-4 and TRBJ2-7, with 10 bases lining up with TRBD1. The CDR3 runs to 14 residues. Trimming removed 6 bases from V and 3 bases from J; junction bases left unmatched: 5. The CDR3 nucleotides are TGTGCCAGCAGGGGGACAGGGGAATTCTACGAGCAGTACTTC. Translated, it gives CASRGTGEFYEQYF.

The chain uses TRBV28 and TRBJ2-1; 13 positions agree with TRBD2. Germline V gene data show CDR1 as MDHEN and CDR2 as SYDVKM. The CDR3 runs to 15 residues. V gave up 5 bases and J gave up 9 bases; unmatched junction bases: 7. CDR3 bases: TGTGCCAGCAGTCTCCCGACTAGCGGGGGGACTGAGCAGTTCTTC. This translates into CASSLPTSGGTEQFF.

CDR3 sequence reads: CASSPRVTSYNEQFF. CDR3 bases: TGTGCCAGCAGTCCCAGGGTGACCTCCTACAATGAGCAGTTCTTC. V and J are TRBV11-3 and TRBJ2-1, with D perhaps matching TRBD1 (5 bases). The CDR3 is 15 residues long. The germline gives CDR1 SGHNT, CDR2 YENEEA. The V end was cut by 6 bases, the J end by 0 bases, with 12 bases between.

The chain is built from TRBV6-5 and TRBJ1-5; D may be TRBD1 (6 bases). V gave up 5 bases and J gave up 3 bases, with 11 bases separating them. CDR1 is MNHEY and CDR2 is SVGAGI in the germline V gene. The CDR3 sequence is 14 residues long. CDR3 sequence: CASSPGGHNQPQHF. CDR3 nucleotide sequence: TGTGCCAGCAGTCCCGGGGGCCACAATCAGCCCCAGCATTTT.

This clonotype was counted ten times or more. V usage is TRBV7-2 and J usage is TRBJ2-3; D assignment may be TRBD1 or TRBD2 (5 bases each). V was shortened by 3 bases and J by 2 bases, with 12 bases between the two germline ends. The CDR3 covers 15 residues. Per germline, CDR1 SGHTA and CDR2 FQGNSA. CDR3 DNA: TGTGCCAGCAGCTTGAAGGGACCATACACAGATACGCAGTATTTT. This gives the protein CASSLKGPYTDTQYF.

This chain joins TRBV10-3 and TRBJ2-7; 13 bases line up with TRBD2. With V trimmed by 10 bases and J by 5 bases, 5 bases remained unmatched. The germline V gene has CDR1 ENHRY and CDR2 SYGVKD. The CDR3 totals 13 residues. The CDR3 coding sequence is TGTGCCACTGGACTAGCGGGAGAGGACGAGCAGTACTTC. Protein sequence: CATGLAGEDEQYF.

This clonotype was seen more than once but under ten times. The V and J genes are TRBV5-6 and TRBJ2-7, with D uncertain. This CDR3 is 13 amino acids long. V lost 4 bases, J lost 0 bases, and 8 bases lay in between. The germline V gene has CDR1 SGHDT and CDR2 YYEEEE. Written as DNA, the CDR3 is TGTGCCAGCAGCCCCCTCCACTCCTACGAGCAGTACTTC. Translation gives CASSPLHSYEQYF.

In this sample, this clonotype turned up many times. This chain connects TRBV10-3 to TRBJ2-2, with 14 positions matching TRBD2. The CDR3 loop spans 19 amino acids. Per germline, CDR1 ENHRY and CDR2 SYGVKD. Losses at the gene ends were 6 bases for V and 1 base for J; bases not matched to a gene: 10. CDR3 region: CAISDPIGLAGGNTGELFF. CDR3 coding DNA: TGTGCCATCAGCGACCCAATTGGACTAGCGGGAGGGAACACCGGGGAGCTGTTTTTT.

This clonotype was observed a handful of times. The chain employs TRBV19 and TRBJ1-1; 8 bases match TRBD1. CDR1 and CDR2 (germline): LNHDA, SQIVND (reference sequence). This CDR3 contains 16 residues. V was pared by 5 bases and J by 6 bases, with 14 bases of the junction left unmatched. Here the CDR3 DNA reads TGTGCCAGTAGTCTTACCAGGGGGCAGGGGGTCTCTGAAGCTTTCTTT. Translation gives CASSLTRGQGVSEAFF.

This clonotype has a count of ten or more. This chain joins TRBV6-5 and TRBJ2-1; D gene unclear. CDR3 length equals 13 residues. V lost 0 bases, J lost 7 bases, and 7 bases lay in between. Per the germline V gene, CDR1 is MNHEY and CDR2 is SVGAGI. The DNA for the CDR3 is TGTGCCAGCAGTTACTCGATGCGGAATGAGCAGTTCTTC. Translation: CASSYSMRNEQFF.

About this clonotype itself: A much bigger clone sits one base away, suggesting this may be a read error. The V and J genes are TRBV4-1 and TRBJ1-2; 7 positions agree with TRBD1. Germline loops: CDR1 MGHRA, CDR2 YSYEKL. The CDR3 runs 15 residues. CDR3 sequence reads: CASSHSTGNHYGFTF. DNA of the CDR3: TGCGCCAGCAGCCATTCGACAGGGAATCACTATGGCTTCACCTTC.

This clonotype was observed at least ten times. The V gene is TRBV20-1, the J gene TRBJ2-1; TRBD2 agrees at 12 bases. The germline V gene has CDR1 DFQATT and CDR2 SNEGSKA (reference sequence). This CDR3 comprises 16 residues. The junction had 9 bases not matched to a gene; V was cut back by 3 bases and J by 6 bases. In DNA, the CDR3 is TGCAGTGCTAGGGGAAGGACTAGCGGGGTAGCCAATGAGCAGTTCTTC. Protein product: CSARGRTSGVANEQFF.

This clonotype showed up many times. The chain links TRBV7-6 to TRBJ1-1; D is possibly TRBD1 (6 bases). CDR3 size: 15 residues. The V gene lost 1 base and the J gene lost 3 bases, with 12 bases spanning the gap. Per the germline V gene, CDR1 is SGHVS and CDR2 is FNYEAQ. The CDR3 DNA reads TGTGCCAGCAGCTTAGGATTTCAGGGGTACACTGAAGCTTTCTTT. This gives the protein CASSLGFQGYTEAFF.

This clonotype was found many times. The rearrangement links TRBV18 to TRBJ1-6; D call uncertain. This CDR3 is 15 amino acids long. V gave up 0 bases and J gave up 7 bases, with 10 bases separating them. In germline, CDR1 is KGHSH, CDR2 LQKENI. The CDR3 DNA sequence: TGTGCCAGCTCACCACCTCGTAGCCAGAATTCACCCCTCCACTTT. The encoded protein is CASSPPRSQNSPLHF.

This clonotype was recorded many times. The V call is TRBV5-1, the J call TRBJ1-6; possible D gene TRBD1, 6 bases. In germline, CDR1 is SGHRS, CDR2 YFSETQ. Deletions cut 1 base from V and 13 bases from J, with 15 bases between. This CDR3 has 14 residues. The DNA of the CDR3 is TGCGCCAGCAGCTTGACTCTACAGGGAGATCCCCTCCACTTT. Protein product: CASSLTLQGDPLHF.

The rearrangement uses TRBV10-3 and TRBJ2-2; a possible D gene is TRBD2 (5 bases). CDR1 and CDR2 from the germline V gene are ENHRY and SYGVKD. The CDR3 is 15 amino acids. V was shortened by 2 bases and J by 5 bases, with 12 bases between the two germline ends. The CDR3 bases are TGTGCCATCAGTGAGGAAGCGGCCGAAACCGGGGAGCTGTTTTTT. Translating gives CAISEEAAETGELFF.

The chain employs TRBV2 and TRBJ1-2; D not certain. CDR3 length equals 15 residues. The germline V gene has CDR1 SNHLY and CDR2 FYNNEI. Trimming left V 1 base short and J 0 bases short, with 9 bases between. The CDR3 sequence is CASSEGTAANYGYTF. The CDR3 nucleotides read TGTGCCAGCAGTGAAGGGACGGCGGCTAACTATGGCTACACCTTC.

The V and J genes are TRBV19 and TRBJ2-7; 7 positions match TRBD1. V trimming: 3 bases; J trimming: 3 bases; junction bases outside the gene matches: 11. This CDR3 comprises 16 residues. Per the germline V gene, CDR1 is LNHDA and CDR2 is SQIVND (reference sequence). CDR3 bases: TGTGCCAGTAGTATTGGGCTTCGACAGGGTAGCTACGAGCAGTACTTC. This encodes CASSIGLRQGSYEQYF.

In DNA, the CDR3 is TGTGCCAGCAGCCCCCTAGCCACAGGGACCTACGAGCAGTACTTC. Its translation: CASSPLATGTYEQYF. This rearrangement joins TRBV11-2 to TRBJ2-7; TRBD1 might be the D (6 bases). The V end was cut by 5 bases, the J end by 2 bases, with 16 bases between. Germline V gives CDR1 SGHAT, CDR2 FQNNGV. The length of the CDR3 is 15 residues.

This clonotype has more than one count but fewer than ten. The V gene is TRBV27, the J gene TRBJ1-6; a weak D match, TRBD1 (5 bases). This CDR3 spans 16 amino acids. Germline V gives CDR1 MNHEY, CDR2 SMNVEV (reference sequence). Between the trimmed V and J ends, which lost 4 bases and 8 bases, there was a span of 18 bases. Here the CDR3 reads CASSYAGTPGHSPLHF. DNA of the CDR3: TGTGCCAGCAGTTACGCCGGGACTCCGGGGCATTCACCCCTCCACTTT.

This clonotype was counted ten times or more. J is TRBJ1-1 and V is TRBV6-1; weak D call: TRBD1 (6 bases). Germline V lookup: CDR1 MNHNS, CDR2 SASEGT. The V and J ends lost 6 bases and 2 bases respectively, with 13 bases between them. The CDR3 covers 14 residues. The CDR3 region is CASSLTGLNTEAFF. The CDR3 DNA is TGTGCCAGCAGCCTGACAGGACTTAACACTGAAGCTTTCTTT.

This CDR3 reads CASTGPDQDEQFF. The CDR3 region has the DNA TGTGCCAGCACTGGGCCCGACCAGGATGAGCAGTTCTTC. The chain uses TRBV27 and TRBJ2-1; D unclear. This CDR3 spans 13 amino acids. The V end was cut by 7 bases, the J end by 8 bases, with 15 bases between. Germline CDR1 and CDR2: MNHEY and SMNVEV (reference sequence).

This clonotype was detected only a few times. The chain combines TRBV20-1 with TRBJ2-5; TRBD2 matches at 9 bases. Germline-derived CDR1 and CDR2 are DFQATT and SNEGSKA (reference sequence). V dropped 0 bases and J dropped 4; count of bases not matched to a gene: 9. This CDR3 has 16 amino acids. The CDR3 coding sequence is TGCAGTGCTAGAGAATTTAGCGGGAGTTCTCGAGAGACCCAGTACTTC. Protein: CSAREFSGSSRETQYF.

This clonotype was detected ten times or more. This chain uses TRBV7-8 with TRBJ2-2; D perhaps matches TRBD1 (5 bases). This CDR3 has 13 residues. The germline V gene has CDR1 SGHVS and CDR2 FQNEAQ. V lost 1 base, J lost 13 bases, and 13 bases lay in between. The CDR3 is CASSLVRSGWLFF. CDR3 nucleotides: TGTGCCAGCAGCTTAGTAAGGTCAGGGTGGCTGTTTTTT.

This chain joins TRBV9 and TRBJ2-3; 11 bases fit TRBD2. Trimming at V came to 3 bases and at J to 3 bases, leaving 6 bases not matched to a gene. In germline, CDR1 is SGDLS, CDR2 YYNGEE. The CDR3 contains 16 residues. In DNA form, the CDR3 reads TGTGCCAGCAGCGCGCAAGCTAGCGGGGGGACAGATACGCAGTATTTT. Amino acid sequence: CASSAQASGGTDTQYF.

This clonotype turned up a few times. The rearrangement joins TRBV19 to TRBJ2-1; 8 nucleotides agree with TRBD2. The CDR3 consists of 15 residues. The junction had 3 bases not matched to a gene; V was cut back by 3 bases and J by 2 bases. The V gene's germline CDR1 is LNHDA and CDR2 SQIVND (reference sequence). The CDR3 loop is CASSMGLGTYNEQFF. CDR3 bases: TGTGCCAGTAGTATGGGACTAGGGACCTACAATGAGCAGTTCTTC.

Many counts were recorded for this clonotype. The chain couples TRBV2 to TRBJ2-2; TRBD1 is a possible D gene (5 bases). Germline V gene lookup returns CDR1 SNHLY and CDR2 FYNNEI. This CDR3 comprises 18 residues. V lost 4 bases to trimming and J lost 1 base, with 19 bases between them. The CDR3 is CASSALRSGGQNTGELFF. In nucleotides, the CDR3 is TGTGCCAGCAGTGCGTTGAGGTCAGGCGGACAGAACACCGGGGAGCTGTTTTTT.